The present entry profiles one T cell receptor (beta chain) with its context. Its antigen is not identified. These data are taken from a study of T-cell memory formation after mild COVID-19. General study findings and limits: Pre-infection memory held some responding clones, suggesting pre-existing cross-reactive T cells responded.

After removal of 4 bases from V and 4 bases from J, the junction contained 6 bases not matched to a gene. CDR1 LGHNA and CDR2 YSLEER come from the germline V gene. The CDR3 runs 15 residues. TCRdb re-derived calls from the 5' RACE reads in MiXCR, one entry per CDR3 protein. The sample holds around 440,000 distinct CDR3 sequences, about 20% seen once. The clonotype originates from an adult woman who had mild COVID-19 (a few samples of this study predate the infection). Cell type and time point are not known. The sample was PBMCs or a T cell subset sorted from them (not recorded which). This chain uses TRBV4-3 with TRBJ1-2; 10 bases are shared with TRBD1. CDR3 bases: TGCGCCAGCAGCCTACGGACAGGGGGTAGCTATGGCTACACCTTC. Its protein is CASSLRTGGSYGYTF.